This TCR beta chain stems from a study of long-term antiretroviral therapy in people with HIV. Overall study findings and caveats: Whereas controls had wider CDR3 length ranges, HIV repertoires had narrower ones.

For this clone: Antigen: not known.

Samples were assayed with immunoSEQ v3.0 at survey level. Data came from immunoSEQ multiplex PCR; TCRdb stores just in-frame clones and leaves some out. The data hold tens of thousands of clones, with about 95% observed a single time. Before they underwent DNA extraction, samples held about 1-10 million cryopreserved PBMC. The CDR3 has 14 amino acids. V was pared by 4 bases and J by 2 bases, with 9 bases between. Germline CDR1 reads SGHNT; CDR2 reads YENEEA. This sequence joins TRBV11-3 and TRBJ2-1, with D perhaps TRBD2 (6 bases). This sequence was found in a man aged 30 to 39 with HIV. The material sequenced was unsorted PBMCs, taken 6 to 6.5 years after starting antiretroviral therapy. The CDR3 loop is CASSYGSAYNEQFF. CDR3 in DNA: TGTGCCAGCAGCTACGGGAGCGCCTACAATGAGCAGTTCTTC.